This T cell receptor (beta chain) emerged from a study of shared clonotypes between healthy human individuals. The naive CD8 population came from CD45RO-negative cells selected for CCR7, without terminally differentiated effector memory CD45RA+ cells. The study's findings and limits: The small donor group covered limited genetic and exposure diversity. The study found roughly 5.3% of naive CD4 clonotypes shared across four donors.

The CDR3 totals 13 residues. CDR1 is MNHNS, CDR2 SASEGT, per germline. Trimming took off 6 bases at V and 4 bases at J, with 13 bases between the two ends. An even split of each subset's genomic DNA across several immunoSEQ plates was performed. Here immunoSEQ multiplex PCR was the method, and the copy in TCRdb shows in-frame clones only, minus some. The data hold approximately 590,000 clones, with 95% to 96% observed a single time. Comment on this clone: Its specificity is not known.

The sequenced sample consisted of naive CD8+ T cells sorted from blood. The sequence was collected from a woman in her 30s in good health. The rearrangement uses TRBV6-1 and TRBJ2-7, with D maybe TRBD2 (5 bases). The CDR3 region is CASSAPGLYEQYF. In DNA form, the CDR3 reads TGTGCCAGCAGCGCACCGGGGTTATACGAGCAGTACTTC.